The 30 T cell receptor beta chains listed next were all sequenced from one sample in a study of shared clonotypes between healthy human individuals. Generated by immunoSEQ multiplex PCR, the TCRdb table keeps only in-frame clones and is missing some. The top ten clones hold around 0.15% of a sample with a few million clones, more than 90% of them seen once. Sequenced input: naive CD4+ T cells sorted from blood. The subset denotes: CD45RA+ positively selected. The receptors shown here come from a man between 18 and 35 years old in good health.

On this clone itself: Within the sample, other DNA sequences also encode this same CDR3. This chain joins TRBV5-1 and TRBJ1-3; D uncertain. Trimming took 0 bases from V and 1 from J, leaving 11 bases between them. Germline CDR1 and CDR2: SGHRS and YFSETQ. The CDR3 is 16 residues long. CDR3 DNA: TGCGCCAGCAGCTTGGGGGGAGCCTCGTCTGGAAACACCATATATTTT. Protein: CASSLGGASSGNTIYF.

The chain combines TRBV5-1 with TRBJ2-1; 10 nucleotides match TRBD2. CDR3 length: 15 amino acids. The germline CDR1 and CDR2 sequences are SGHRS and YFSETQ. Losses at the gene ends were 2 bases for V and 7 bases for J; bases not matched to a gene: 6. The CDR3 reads CASSFSGRSSNEQFF. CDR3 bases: TGCGCCAGCAGCTTTAGCGGGAGGAGTTCGAATGAGCAGTTCTTC.

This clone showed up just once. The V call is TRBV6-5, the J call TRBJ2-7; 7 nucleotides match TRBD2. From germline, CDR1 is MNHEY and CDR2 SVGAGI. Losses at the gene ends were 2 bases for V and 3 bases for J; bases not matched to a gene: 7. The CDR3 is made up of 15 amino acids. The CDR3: CASSYKAGRLYEQYF. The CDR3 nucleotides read TGTGCCAGCAGTTACAAAGCGGGAAGACTCTACGAGCAGTACTTC.

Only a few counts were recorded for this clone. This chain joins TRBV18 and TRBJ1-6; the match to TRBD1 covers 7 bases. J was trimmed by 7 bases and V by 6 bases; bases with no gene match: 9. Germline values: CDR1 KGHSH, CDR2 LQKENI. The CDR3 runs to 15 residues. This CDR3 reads CASSPQGDTNSPLHF. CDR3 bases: TGTGCCAGCTCCCCTCAGGGGGACACCAATTCACCCCTCCACTTT.

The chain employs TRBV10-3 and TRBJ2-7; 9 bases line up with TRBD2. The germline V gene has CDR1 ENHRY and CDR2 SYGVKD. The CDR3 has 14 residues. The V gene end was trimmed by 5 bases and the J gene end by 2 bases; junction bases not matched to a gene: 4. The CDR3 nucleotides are TGTGCCATCAGTCCGGGACTAGCCGCCTACGAGCAGTACTTC. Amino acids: CAISPGLAAYEQYF.

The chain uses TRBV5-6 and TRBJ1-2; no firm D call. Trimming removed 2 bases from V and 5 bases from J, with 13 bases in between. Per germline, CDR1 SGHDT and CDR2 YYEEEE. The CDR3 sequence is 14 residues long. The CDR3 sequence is CASSFKRIPYGYTF. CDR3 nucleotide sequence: TGTGCCAGCAGCTTTAAGCGGATCCCTTATGGCTACACCTTC. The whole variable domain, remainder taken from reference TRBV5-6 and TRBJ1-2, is DAGVTQSPTHLIKTRGQQVTLRCSPKSGHDTVSWYQQALGQGPQFIFQYYEEEERQRGNFPDRFSGHQFPNYSSELNVNALLLGDSALYLCASSFKRIPYGYTFGSGTRLTVV.

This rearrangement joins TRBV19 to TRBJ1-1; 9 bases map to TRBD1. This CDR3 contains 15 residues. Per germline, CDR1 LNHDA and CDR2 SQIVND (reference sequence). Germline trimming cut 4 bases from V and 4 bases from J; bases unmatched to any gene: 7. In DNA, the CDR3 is TGTGCCAGTAGTACCAACAGGGGGCGCGGCACTGAAGCTTTCTTT. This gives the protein CASSTNRGRGTEAFF.

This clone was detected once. The CDR3 DNA is TGTGCCAGCAGCGCGGACGGTGAAGACATTCAGTACTTC. Protein: CASSADGEDIQYF. The V and J genes are TRBV9 and TRBJ2-4; D not certain. In germline, CDR1 is SGDLS, CDR2 YYNGEE. The V end was cut by 3 bases, the J end by 8 bases, with 12 bases between. This CDR3 has 13 amino acids.

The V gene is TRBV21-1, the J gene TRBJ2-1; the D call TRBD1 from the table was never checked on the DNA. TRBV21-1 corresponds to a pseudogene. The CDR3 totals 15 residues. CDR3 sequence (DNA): TGTGCCAGCAGCAAAGACAGCAGCTCCTACAATGAGCAGTTCTTC. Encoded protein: CASSKDSSSYNEQFF.

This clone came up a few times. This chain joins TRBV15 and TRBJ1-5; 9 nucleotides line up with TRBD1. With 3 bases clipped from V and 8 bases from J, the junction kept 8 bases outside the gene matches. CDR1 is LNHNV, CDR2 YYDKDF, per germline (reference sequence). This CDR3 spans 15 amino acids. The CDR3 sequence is CATSRDRGDGEPQHF. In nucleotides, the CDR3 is TGTGCCACCAGCAGGGACAGGGGTGATGGGGAGCCCCAGCATTTT.

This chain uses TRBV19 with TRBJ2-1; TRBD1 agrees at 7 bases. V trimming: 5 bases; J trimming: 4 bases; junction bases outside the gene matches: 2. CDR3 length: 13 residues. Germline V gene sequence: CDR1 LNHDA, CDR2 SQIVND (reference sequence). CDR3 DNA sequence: TGTGCCAGTAGTGTGGACAGGTACAATGAGCAGTTCTTC. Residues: CASSVDRYNEQFF.

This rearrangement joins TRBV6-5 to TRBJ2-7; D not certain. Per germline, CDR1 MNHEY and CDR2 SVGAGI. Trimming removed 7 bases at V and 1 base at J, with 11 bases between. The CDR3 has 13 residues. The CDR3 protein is CASTTKSSYEQYF. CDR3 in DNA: TGTGCCAGCACCACCAAATCGTCCTACGAGCAGTACTTC.

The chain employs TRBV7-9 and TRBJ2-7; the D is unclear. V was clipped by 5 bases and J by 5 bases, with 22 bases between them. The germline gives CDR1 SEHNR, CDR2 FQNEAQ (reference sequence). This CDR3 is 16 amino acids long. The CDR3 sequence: CASSPNAVTKDDEQYF. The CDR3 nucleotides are TGTGCCAGCAGCCCTAACGCAGTCACTAAAGACGACGAGCAGTACTTC.

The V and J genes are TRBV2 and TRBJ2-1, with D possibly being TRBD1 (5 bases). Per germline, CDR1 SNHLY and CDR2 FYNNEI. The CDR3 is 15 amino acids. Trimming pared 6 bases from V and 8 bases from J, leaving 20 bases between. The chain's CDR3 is CASSDSPDGVYEQFF. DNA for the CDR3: TGTGCCAGCAGCGACAGTCCGGACGGAGTCTATGAGCAGTTCTTC.

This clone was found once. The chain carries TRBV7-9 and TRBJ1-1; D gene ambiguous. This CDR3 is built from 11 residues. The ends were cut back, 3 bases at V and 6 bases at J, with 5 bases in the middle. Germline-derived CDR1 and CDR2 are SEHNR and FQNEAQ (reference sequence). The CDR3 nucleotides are TGTGCCAGCAGCTTTCTAGCTGAAGCTTTCTTT. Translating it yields CASSFLAEAFF.

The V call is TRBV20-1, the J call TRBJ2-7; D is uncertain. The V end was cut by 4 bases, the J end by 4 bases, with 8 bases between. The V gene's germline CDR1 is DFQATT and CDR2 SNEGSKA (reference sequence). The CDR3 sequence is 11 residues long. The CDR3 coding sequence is TGCAGTGCTATCGGAAAGTACGAGCAGTACTTC. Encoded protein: CSAIGKYEQYF.

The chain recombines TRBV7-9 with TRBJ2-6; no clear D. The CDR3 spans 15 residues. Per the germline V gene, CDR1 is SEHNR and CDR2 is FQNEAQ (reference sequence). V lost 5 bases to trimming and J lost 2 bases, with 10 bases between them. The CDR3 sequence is CASSPGNPGANVLTF. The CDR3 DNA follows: TGTGCCAGCAGCCCGGGTAATCCTGGGGCCAACGTCCTGACTTTC.

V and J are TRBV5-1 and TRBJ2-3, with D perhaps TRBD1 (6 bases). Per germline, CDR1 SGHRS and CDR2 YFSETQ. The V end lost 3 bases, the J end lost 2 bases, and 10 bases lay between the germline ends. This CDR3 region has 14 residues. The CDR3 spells CASSWGTPTDTQYF. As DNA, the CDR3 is TGCGCCAGCAGCTGGGGGACACCCACAGATACGCAGTATTTT.

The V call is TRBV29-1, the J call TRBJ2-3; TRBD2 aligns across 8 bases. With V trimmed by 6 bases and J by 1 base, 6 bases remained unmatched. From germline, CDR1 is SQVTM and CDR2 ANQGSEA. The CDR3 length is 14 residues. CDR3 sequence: CSVLGRGGTDTQYF. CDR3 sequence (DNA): TGCAGCGTCCTAGGGCGGGGGGGCACAGATACGCAGTATTTT.

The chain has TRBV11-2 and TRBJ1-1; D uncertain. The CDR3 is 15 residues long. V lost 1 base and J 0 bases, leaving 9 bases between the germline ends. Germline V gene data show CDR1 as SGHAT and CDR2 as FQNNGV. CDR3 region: CASSLGKTMNTEAFF. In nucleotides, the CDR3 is TGTGCCAGCAGCTTAGGGAAGACCATGAACACTGAAGCTTTCTTT.

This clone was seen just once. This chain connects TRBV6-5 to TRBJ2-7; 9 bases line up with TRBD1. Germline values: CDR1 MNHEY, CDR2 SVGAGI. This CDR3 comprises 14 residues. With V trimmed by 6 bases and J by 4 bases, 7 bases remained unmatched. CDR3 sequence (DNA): TGTGCCAGCAGGCCGACAGGGGGGCGGTACGAGCAGTACTTC. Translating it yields CASRPTGGRYEQYF.

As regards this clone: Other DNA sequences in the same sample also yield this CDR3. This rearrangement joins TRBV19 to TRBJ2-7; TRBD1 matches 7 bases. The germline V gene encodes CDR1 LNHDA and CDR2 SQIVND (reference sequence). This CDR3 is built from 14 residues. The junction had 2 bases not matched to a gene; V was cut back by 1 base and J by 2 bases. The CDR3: CASSIGQGAYEQYF. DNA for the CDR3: TGTGCCAGTAGTATAGGGCAGGGGGCCTACGAGCAGTACTTC.

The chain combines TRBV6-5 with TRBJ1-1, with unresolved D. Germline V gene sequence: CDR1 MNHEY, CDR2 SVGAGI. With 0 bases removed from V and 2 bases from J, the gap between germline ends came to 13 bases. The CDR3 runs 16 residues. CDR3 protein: CASSYSTNSLNTEAFF. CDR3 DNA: TGTGCCAGCAGTTACTCGACGAACAGCCTCAACACTGAAGCTTTCTTT.

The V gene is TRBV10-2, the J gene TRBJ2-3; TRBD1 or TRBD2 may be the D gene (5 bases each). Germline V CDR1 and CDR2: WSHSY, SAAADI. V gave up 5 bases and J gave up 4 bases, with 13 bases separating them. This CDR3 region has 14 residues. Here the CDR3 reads CASSRDLRADTQYF. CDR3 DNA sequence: TGCGCCAGCAGTCGGGACCTACGGGCAGATACGCAGTATTTT.

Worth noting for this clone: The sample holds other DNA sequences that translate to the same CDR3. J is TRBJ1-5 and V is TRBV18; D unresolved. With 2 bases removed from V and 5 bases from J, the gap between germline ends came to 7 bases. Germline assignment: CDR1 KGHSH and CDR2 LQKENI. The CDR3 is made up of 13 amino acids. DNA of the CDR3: TGTGCCAGCTCACCAGGAAATGATCAGCCCCAGCATTTT. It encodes CASSPGNDQPQHF.

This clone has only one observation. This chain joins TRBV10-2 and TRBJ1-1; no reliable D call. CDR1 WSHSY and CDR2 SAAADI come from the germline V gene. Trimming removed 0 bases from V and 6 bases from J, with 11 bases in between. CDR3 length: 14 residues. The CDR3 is CASSESERLAEAFF. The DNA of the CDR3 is TGCGCCAGCAGTGAGTCTGAGAGGCTAGCTGAAGCTTTCTTT.

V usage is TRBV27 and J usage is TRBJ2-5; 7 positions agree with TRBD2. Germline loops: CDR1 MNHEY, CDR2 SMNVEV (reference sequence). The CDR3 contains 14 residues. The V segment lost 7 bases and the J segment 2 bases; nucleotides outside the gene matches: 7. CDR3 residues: CASTPSGAQETQYF. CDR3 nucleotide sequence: TGTGCCAGCACTCCTAGCGGCGCTCAAGAGACCCAGTACTTC.

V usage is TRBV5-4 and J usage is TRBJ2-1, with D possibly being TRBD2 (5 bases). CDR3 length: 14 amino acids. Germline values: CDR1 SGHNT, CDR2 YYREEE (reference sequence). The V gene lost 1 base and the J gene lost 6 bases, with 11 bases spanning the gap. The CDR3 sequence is CASSLTEALNEQFF. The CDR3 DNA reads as TGTGCCAGCAGCTTGACGGAGGCTCTCAATGAGCAGTTCTTC.

CDR3 DNA: TGTGCCAGCTCACCAAGGGGGACGGGCACAGATACGCAGTATTTT. Protein sequence: CASSPRGTGTDTQYF. V usage is TRBV18 and J usage is TRBJ2-3; D may be TRBD1 (6 bases). The CDR3 runs 15 residues. Germline CDR1 is KGHSH and CDR2 is LQKENI. V lost 2 bases to trimming and J lost 1 base, with 10 bases between them. The variable domain in full, with the rest retrieved from reference TRBV18 and TRBJ2-3, is NAGVMQNPRHLVRRRGQEARLRCSPMKGHSHVYWYRQLPEEGLKFMVYLQKENIIDESGMPKERFSAEFPKEGPSILRIQQVVRGDSAAYFCASSPRGTGTDTQYFGPGTRLTVL.

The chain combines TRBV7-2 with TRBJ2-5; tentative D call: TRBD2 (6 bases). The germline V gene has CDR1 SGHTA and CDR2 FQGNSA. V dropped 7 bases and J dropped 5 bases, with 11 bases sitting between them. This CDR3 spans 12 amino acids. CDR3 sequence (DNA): TGTGCCAGCACCAAAGGAGGGGAGACCCAGTACTTC. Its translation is CASTKGGETQYF.